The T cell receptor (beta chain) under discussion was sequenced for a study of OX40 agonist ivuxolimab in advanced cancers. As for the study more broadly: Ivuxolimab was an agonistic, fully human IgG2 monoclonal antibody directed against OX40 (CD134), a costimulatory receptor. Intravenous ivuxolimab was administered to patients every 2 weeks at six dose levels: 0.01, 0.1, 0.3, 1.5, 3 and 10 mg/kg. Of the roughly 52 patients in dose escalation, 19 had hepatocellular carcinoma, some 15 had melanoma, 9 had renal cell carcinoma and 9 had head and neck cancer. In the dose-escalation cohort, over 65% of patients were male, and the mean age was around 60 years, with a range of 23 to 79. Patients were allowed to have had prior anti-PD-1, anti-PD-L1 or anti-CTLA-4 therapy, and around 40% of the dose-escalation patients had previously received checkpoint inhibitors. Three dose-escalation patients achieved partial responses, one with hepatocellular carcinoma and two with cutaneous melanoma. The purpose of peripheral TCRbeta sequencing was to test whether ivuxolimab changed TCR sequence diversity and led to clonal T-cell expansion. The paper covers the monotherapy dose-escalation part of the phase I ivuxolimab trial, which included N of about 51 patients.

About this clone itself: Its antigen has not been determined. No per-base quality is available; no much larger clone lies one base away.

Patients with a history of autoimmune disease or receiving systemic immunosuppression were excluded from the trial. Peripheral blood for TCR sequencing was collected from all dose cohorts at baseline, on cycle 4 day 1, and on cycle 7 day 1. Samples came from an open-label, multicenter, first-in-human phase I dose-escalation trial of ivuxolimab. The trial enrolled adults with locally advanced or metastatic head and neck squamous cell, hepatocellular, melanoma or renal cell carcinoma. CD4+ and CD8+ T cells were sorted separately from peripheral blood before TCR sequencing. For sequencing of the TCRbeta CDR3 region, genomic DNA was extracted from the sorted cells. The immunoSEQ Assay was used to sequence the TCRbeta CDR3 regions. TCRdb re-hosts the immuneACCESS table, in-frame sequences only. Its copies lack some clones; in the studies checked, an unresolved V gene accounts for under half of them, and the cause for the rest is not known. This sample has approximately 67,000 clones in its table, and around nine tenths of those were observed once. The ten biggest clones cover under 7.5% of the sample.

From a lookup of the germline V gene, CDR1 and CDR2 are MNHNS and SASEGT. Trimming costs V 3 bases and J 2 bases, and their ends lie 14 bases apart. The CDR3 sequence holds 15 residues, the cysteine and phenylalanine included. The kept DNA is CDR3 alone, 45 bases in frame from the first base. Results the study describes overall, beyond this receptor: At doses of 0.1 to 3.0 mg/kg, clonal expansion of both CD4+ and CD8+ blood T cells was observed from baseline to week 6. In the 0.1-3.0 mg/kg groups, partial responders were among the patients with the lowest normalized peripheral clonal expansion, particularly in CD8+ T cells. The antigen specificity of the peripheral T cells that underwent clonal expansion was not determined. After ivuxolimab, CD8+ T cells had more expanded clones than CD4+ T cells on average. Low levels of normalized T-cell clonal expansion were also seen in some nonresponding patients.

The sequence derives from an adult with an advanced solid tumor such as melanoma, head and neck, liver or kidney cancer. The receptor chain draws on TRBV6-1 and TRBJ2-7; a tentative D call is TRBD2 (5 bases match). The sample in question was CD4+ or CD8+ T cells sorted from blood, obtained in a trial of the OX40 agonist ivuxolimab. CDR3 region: CASSDEGYHTYEQYF. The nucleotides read TGTGCCAGCAGTGACGAGGGATACCACACCTACGAGCAGTACTTC.